A selection of T cell receptor beta chains follows, all from one sample in a study of siplizumab effects on memory and regulatory T cells. Libraries were prepared by immunoSEQ multiplex PCR; TCRdb keeps only in-frame clonotypes and omits some of them. The sample has approximately 75,000 clones, 93% seen once. Sequencing input: CD8+ T cells sorted from blood. The receptors here all came from a human donor in good health. Both conserved end residues are part of each CDR3. The D gene is left open where the match is weak. Rows give clone size only sometimes, using once, few, many, or a class for an expanded clone.

j_call clone_size d_call v_call cdr3_nt cdr3_aa
TRBJ1-2 NA TRBD1 TRBV2 TGTGCCAGCACGGGGGACAGCCTTTGGGATGGCTACACCTTC CASTGDSLWDGYTF
TRBJ2-2 NA NA TRBV28 TGTGCCAGCACCCAACCTGCGGGGATTGGGAACACCGGGGAGCTGTTTTTT CASTQPAGIGNTGELFF
TRBJ1-1 NA NA TRBV7-9 TGTGCCAACAGCGGGGGTAGGGGCACTGAAGCTTTCTTT CANSGGRGTEAFF
TRBJ1-3 NA NA TRBV28 TGTGCCAGCTCCTTATCGACAGGCGCTGGAAACACCATATATTTT CASSLSTGAGNTIYF
TRBJ1-2 few NA TRBV7-3 TGTGCCAGCAGCTTAACAGGGTATGGCTACACCTTC CASSLTGYGYTF
TRBJ2-7 NA TRBD2 TRBV9 TGTGCCAGCAGCGTAGGGGGAGGGACCTACGAGCAGTACTTC CASSVGGGTYEQYF
TRBJ2-7 NA NA TRBV30 TGTGCCTGGGACAGACCAAACGAGCAGTACTTC CAWDRPNEQYF
TRBJ1-2 NA NA TRBV29-1 TGCAGCGTTAGGGGGACATATGGCTACACCTTC CSVRGTYGYTF
TRBJ2-7 NA TRBD1 TRBV28 TGTGCCAGCAGTTTCACAGGGGACTACGAGCAGTACTTC CASSFTGDYEQYF
TRBJ1-2 NA TRBD1 TRBV7-2 TGTGCCAGCAGACCGACAGGGGGCCTCTATGGCTACACCTTC CASRPTGGLYGYTF
TRBJ2-3 NA NA TRBV7-6 TGTGCCAGCAGCTTAGGGCCCACAGATACGCAGTATTTT CASSLGPTDTQYF
TRBJ1-2 NA NA TRBV7-6 TGTGCCAGCAGCTTCCCCCCCGAGGAAAGAAATGGCTACACCTTC CASSFPPEERNGYTF
TRBJ1-1 NA TRBD1 TRBV9 TGTGCCAGCAGCGTAGTCTGGGGACAGCCCGATAAGTTTATTGACACTGAAGCTTTCTTT CASSVVWGQPDKFIDTEAFF
TRBJ2-1 once NA TRBV19 TGTGCCACCGGCATCCCCGGGGAAGAGCAGTTCTTC CATGIPGEEQFF
TRBJ2-5 NA TRBD1 TRBV11-2 TGTGCCAGCAGCTTAGATCTTGGACAGGGGGGTGGTGAGACCCAGTACTTC CASSLDLGQGGGETQYF
TRBJ1-1 once NA TRBV5-4 TGTGCCAGCAGCTTGGGACCGGTCACTGAAGCTTTCTTT CASSLGPVTEAFF
TRBJ1-1 NA NA TRBV6-5 TGTGCCAGCAGTTACATGCAGGGTGAAGGCACTGAAGCTTTCTTT CASSYMQGEGTEAFF
TRBJ2-4 NA NA TRBV19 TGTGCCAGTAGAGTTGAGGGTATCGCCAAAAACATTCAGTACTTC CASRVEGIAKNIQYF
TRBJ2-7 NA NA TRBV30 TGTGCCTGGGTGGACAGCCCCTCCTACGAGCAGTACTTC CAWVDSPSYEQYF
TRBJ2-7 NA NA TRBV27 TGTGCCAGCAGTTTAACGCTGGGGGGCGGGTACGAGCAGTACTTC CASSLTLGGGYEQYF
TRBJ2-5 NA TRBD1 TRBV11-2 TGTGCCAGCAGCTTAGTTGCAGGGGGCCTCACCACCCAAGAGACCCAGTACTTC CASSLVAGGLTTQETQYF
TRBJ2-5 NA NA TRBV6-1 TGTGCCAGCAGTGAATCGCTTTTACAAGAGACCCAGTACTTC CASSESLLQETQYF
TRBJ2-7 NA NA TRBV19 TGTGCCAGTAGTATGAACGGCGAGCAGTACTTC CASSMNGEQYF
TRBJ1-4 once NA TRBV5-6 TGTGCCAGCAGCCCCAACGGGAACGAAAAACTGTTTTTT CASSPNGNEKLFF
TRBJ2-3 NA TRBD2 TRBV6-4 TGTGCCAGCAGTGGCGAAGCGGGGAGTAGCACAGATACGCAGTATTTT CASSGEAGSSTDTQYF
TRBJ2-6 NA TRBD2 TRBV2 TGTGCCAGCAGTGCTAGCGGGGGCCTCTCTGGGGCCAACGTCCTGACTTTC CASSASGGLSGANVLTF
TRBJ1-6 NA NA TRBV5-1 TGCGCCAGCAGCGGGACCAGGGGAGGTGATTCACCCCTCCACTTT CASSGTRGGDSPLHF
TRBJ2-7 NA TRBD2 TRBV5-7 TGTGCCAGCAGCCGTCAGTGGGGGGGCTACGAGCAGTACTTC CASSRQWGGYEQYF
TRBJ2-5 NA TRBD1 TRBV27 TGTGCCAGCAAGGGTGGACAGGGTGAGACCCAGTACTTC CASKGGQGETQYF
TRBJ2-7 NA NA TRBV4-1 TGCGCCAGCAGCCAAACCACAGGGGGGGGTTACGAGCAGTACTTC CASSQTTGGGYEQYF
TRBJ2-2 NA NA TRBV6-4 TGTGCCAGCAGTGACTCGAGAAACGGGGGTGAAACCGGGGAGCTGTTTTTT CASSDSRNGGETGELFF
TRBJ1-1 NA NA TRBV28 TGTGCCAGCAGTTTTACGGCGGAGACTGAAGCTTTCTTT CASSFTAETEAFF
TRBJ1-6 NA TRBD1 TRBV4-3 TGCGCCAGCAGCCAAGATATGGACAGGGGTTCACCCCTCCACTTT CASSQDMDRGSPLHF
TRBJ2-1 NA NA TRBV9 TGTGCCAGCAGCGTGGGAGGTGGGCGAGATGAGCAGTTCTTC CASSVGGGRDEQFF
TRBJ2-1 once NA TRBV5-6 TGTGCCAGCAGCTATGGGGACAATGAGCAGTTCTTC CASSYGDNEQFF
TRBJ2-7 NA NA TRBV7-2 TGTGCCAGCAGCTTTGGGGACTGGGACTACGAGCAGTACTTC CASSFGDWDYEQYF
TRBJ1-5 NA NA TRBV27 TGTGCCAGCAGCCCCAGCGTCAATCAGCCCCAGCATTTT CASSPSVNQPQHF
TRBJ2-7 NA NA TRBV11-2 TGTGCCAGCAGCTTATCGGGGACCTACGAGCAGTACTTC CASSLSGTYEQYF
TRBJ2-4 once NA TRBV27 TGTGCCAGCAGTTTATCGAGTACACAGGCGTCGGACATTCAGTACTTC CASSLSSTQASDIQYF
TRBJ2-5 NA NA TRBV13 TGTGCCAGCAGCACCGGGCGGCGGGGTGAGACCCAGTACTTC CASSTGRRGETQYF
TRBJ2-7 NA NA TRBV9 TGTGCCAGCGGGGGTGCGGGCTCCTACGAGCAGTACTTC CASGGAGSYEQYF
TRBJ2-7 NA NA TRBV27 TGTGCCAGCAGAGCCCGGGGGTCCTACGAGCAGTACTTC CASRARGSYEQYF
TRBJ2-7 NA TRBD1 TRBV5-5 TGTGCCAGCAGCGCGGGACAGGTTACTTTCGAGCAGTACTTC CASSAGQVTFEQYF
TRBJ2-1 NA TRBD2 TRBV7-3 TGTGCCAGCAGCTCTATAGCGGGGGCAGGGGGTGAGCAGTTCTTC CASSSIAGAGGEQFF
TRBJ2-7 NA TRBD1 TRBV10-2 TGCGCCAGCAGTGATGACAGGGGAGGAGGGTACGAGCAGTACTTC CASSDDRGGGYEQYF
TRBJ2-2 once TRBD2 TRBV9 TGTGCCAGCAGCGTAGGAGCGGGGACCACCGCCGGGGAGCTGTTTTTT CASSVGAGTTAGELFF
TRBJ2-3 NA TRBD2 TRBV19 TGTGCCAGTAGTATGCTAGCGGGCTACACAGATACGCAGTATTTT CASSMLAGYTDTQYF
TRBJ1-5 NA TRBD1 TRBV19 TGTGCCAGTAGTATCGCTACAGGGGGTGGCAATCAGCCCCAGCATTTT CASSIATGGGNQPQHF